The sequence of this T cell receptor (beta chain) was determined in a study of identical twins. V was trimmed by 1 base and J by 1 base, leaving 8 bases between them. This CDR3 spans 14 amino acids. The germline gives CDR1 KGHSH, CDR2 LQKENI. TCRdb independently ran MiXCR on the 5' RACE reads; one entry per CDR3 protein. This table holds a few hundred thousand distinct CDR3 sequences, about 18% found once. The sequenced material came from naive T cells sorted from blood. V and J are TRBV18 and TRBJ2-7; no reliable D call. The origin of this receptor is a man aged 50 to 59 in good health. The CDR3 DNA follows: TGTGCCAGCTCACCACTCGCAGATTCCTACGAGCAGTACTTC. This encodes CASSPLADSYEQYF.